Following are 30 T cell receptor beta chains from one sample sequenced in a study of blood T cells in healthy people across ages. Alongside a J-beta primer mix, a sample-barcoded 5' primer served in a second PCR lasting about 7 to 12 cycles. TCRdb passed the 5' RACE reads through MiXCR, listing each CDR3 protein once. The profile covers some 1.7 million distinct CDR3 sequences, with about 30% appearing a single time and more than 6% taken by the ten largest. Source material: blood. These receptors originate from a woman in her 30s in good health.

This sequence joins TRBV3-1 and TRBJ1-6; no clear D. The germline V gene has CDR1 LGHDT and CDR2 YNNKEL (reference sequence). V was clipped by 0 bases and J by 11 bases, with 8 bases between them. This CDR3 spans 13 amino acids. CDR3 residues: CASSQDGGAPLHF. The CDR3 nucleotides read TGTGCCAGCAGCCAAGATGGTGGGGCACCCCTCCACTTT.

This rearrangement joins TRBV28 to TRBJ2-7; D unresolved. The CDR3 consists of 13 residues. Germline lookup yields CDR1 MDHEN and CDR2 SYDVKM. V lost 8 bases and J 4 bases, leaving 15 bases between the germline ends. CDR3 coding DNA: TGTGCCAGCCAACCTGGAAAGAGGTACGAGCAGTACTTC. It specifies CASQPGKRYEQYF.

This clonotype has more than one count but fewer than ten. The chain recombines TRBV9 with TRBJ2-5; 9 positions agree with TRBD2. The CDR3 consists of 18 residues. The junction had 11 bases not matched to a gene; V was cut back by 1 base and J by 1 base. Germline values: CDR1 SGDLS, CDR2 YYNGEE. In DNA form, the CDR3 reads TGTGCCAGCAGCGTAAGTCGGGGGCTAGCGGGACTCCAAGAGACCCAGTACTTC. This sequence encodes CASSVSRGLAGLQETQYF. The variable domain in full, with the rest retrieved from reference TRBV9 and TRBJ2-5, is DSGVTQTPKHLITATGQRVTLRCSPRSGDLSVYWYQQSLDQGLQFLIQYYNGEERAKGNILERFSAQQFPDLHSELNLSSLELGDSALYFCASSVSRGLAGLQETQYFGPGTRLLVL.

Notes on this clonotype: At one end, the junction sequence differs from germline, possibly due to a read error. The rearrangement links TRBV29-1 to TRBJ2-2, with a tentative D call TRBD2 (5 bases). This CDR3 region has 12 residues. CDR1 and CDR2 from the germline V gene are SQVTM and ANQGSEA. The CDR3 spells CSVGGTTGEPFF. The CDR3 DNA reads TGCAGCGTTGGTGGTACCACCGGGGAGCCGTTTTTT.

This chain joins TRBV4-1 and TRBJ2-3; 7 nucleotides line up with TRBD2. V shed 0 bases and J 8 bases; nucleotides not matched to a gene: 8. CDR1 is MGHRA and CDR2 is YSYEKL in the germline V gene. This CDR3 contains 15 residues. The CDR3: CASSQESSGLSTQYF. The CDR3 DNA follows: TGCGCCAGCAGCCAAGAGTCTAGCGGCCTCTCTACGCAGTATTTT.

J is TRBJ2-7 and V is TRBV5-1; 8 positions agree with TRBD2. CDR3 size: 13 residues. V dropped 7 bases and J dropped 5; count of bases not matched to a gene: 8. Germline assignment: CDR1 SGHRS and CDR2 YFSETQ. CDR3 protein: CASGRAGGNEQYF. The CDR3 DNA sequence: TGCGCCAGCGGCCGGGCGGGGGGCAACGAGCAGTACTTC. The entire variable domain, with the rest obtained from reference TRBV5-1 and TRBJ2-7, is as follows: KAGVTQTPRYLIKTRGQQVTLSCSPISGHRSVSWYQQTPGQGLQFLFEYFSETQRNKGNFPGRFSGRQFSNSRSEMNVSTLELGDSALYLCASGRAGGNEQYFGPGTRLTVT.

The chain joins TRBV12-3 or TRBV12-4 to TRBJ1-5; TRBD1 is a possible D gene (6 bases). V was trimmed by 4 bases and J by 6 bases, leaving 16 bases between them. The CDR3 contains 15 residues. Written as DNA, the CDR3 is TGTGCCAGCAGTTCGTCCAGGGGTCGAGGTCAGCCCCAGCATTTT. Translation: CASSSSRGRGQPQHF.

In its sample, this clonotype was seen a few times. The chain combines TRBV5-1 with TRBJ2-1, with 8 bases fitting TRBD1. The CDR3 sequence is 14 residues long. After removal of 0 bases from V and 9 bases from J, the junction contained 5 bases not matched to a gene. Germline V CDR1 and CDR2: SGHRS, YFSETQ. For the CDR3, the DNA is TGCGCCAGCAGCTTGGACCCCGACAGGGGTGAGCAGTTCTTC. Its protein product is CASSLDPDRGEQFF.

As concerns this clonotype: It may be a read error: a sequence one base away is much more abundant. The chain recombines TRBV6-2 or TRBV6-3 with TRBJ2-2, with D perhaps TRBD2 (5 bases). The CDR3 runs 13 residues. Germline values: CDR1 MNHEY, CDR2 SVGEGT. The CDR3 region has the DNA TGTGCCAGCAGTTCTCCGAACACCGGGGAGCTGTGTTTT. It encodes CASSSPNTGELCF.

The chain carries TRBV20-1 and TRBJ2-3, with 8 bases matching TRBD2. The CDR3 runs to 14 residues. CDR1 and CDR2 (germline): DFQATT, SNEGSKA (reference sequence). V lost 4 bases, J lost 2 bases, and 5 bases stayed unmatched. The CDR3 DNA reads TGCAGTGCTAATAGCGGGGCTTACACAGATACGCAGTATTTT. This codes for CSANSGAYTDTQYF.

J is TRBJ2-3 and V is TRBV12-3 or TRBV12-4; TRBD1 is a possible D gene (5 bases). V lost 7 bases and J lost 6, with 14 bases in between. The CDR3 runs to 13 residues. CDR3 amino acids: CASTQGPRDTQYF. In DNA, the CDR3 is TGTGCCAGCACCCAGGGCCCGAGGGATACGCAGTATTTT.

This clonotype was counted ten times or more. The rearrangement joins TRBV5-5 to TRBJ2-5; possible D gene TRBD1, 5 bases. Germline-derived CDR1 and CDR2 are SGHKS and YYEKEE (reference sequence). V was shortened by 0 bases and J by 1 base, with 7 bases between the two germline ends. The CDR3 spans 14 residues. CDR3 region: CASSLEGIQETQYF. CDR3 in DNA: TGTGCCAGCAGCTTGGAGGGGATCCAAGAGACCCAGTACTTC.

The rearrangement uses TRBV6-2 or TRBV6-3 and TRBJ1-1; no firm D call. Deletions cut 7 bases from V and 8 bases from J, with 14 bases between. Germline CDR1 and CDR2: MNHEY and SVGEGT. CDR3 length: 12 amino acids. CDR3 sequence (DNA): TGTGCCAGCAATGGGAATGGAGAAGAAGCTTTCTTT. Translating gives CASNGNGEEAFF.

This clonotype was seen only a few times. The V and J genes are TRBV5-1 and TRBJ2-1, with D possibly being TRBD1 or TRBD2 (5 bases each). Germline values: CDR1 SGHRS, CDR2 YFSETQ. The V end lost 6 bases, the J end lost 5 bases, and 18 bases lay between the germline ends. CDR3 length: 15 amino acids. The CDR3, as DNA: TGCGCCAGCACATCCTACGGGACGCCTGACAATGAGCAGTTCTTC. Its translation: CASTSYGTPDNEQFF.

In its sample, this clonotype was seen a few times. The chain combines TRBV6-1 with TRBJ2-3, with no clear D. Looked up from germline, CDR1 is MNHNS and CDR2 is SASEGT. Trimming shortened V by 5 bases and J by 4 bases, and 10 bases separated the two germline ends. CDR3 length equals 13 residues. The DNA of the CDR3 is TGTGCCAGCAGTTCGGACCGCTCAGATACGCAGTATTTT. It encodes CASSSDRSDTQYF.

This clonotype was seen only a few times. The chain joins TRBV5-1 to TRBJ2-7; D not certain. Looked up from germline, CDR1 is SGHRS and CDR2 is YFSETQ. The CDR3 loop spans 14 amino acids. V lost 4 bases to trimming and J lost 5 bases, with 16 bases between them. The CDR3 sequence: CASSLNTFGDEQYF. The CDR3 DNA follows: TGCGCCAGCAGCCTGAACACTTTTGGGGACGAGCAGTACTTC.

This clonotype was recorded a few times. At one end the junction does not follow the germline gene, possibly because of a read error. This chain connects TRBV4-1 to TRBJ1-2; 8 nucleotides match TRBD1. The germline V gene encodes CDR1 MGHRA and CDR2 YSYEKL. The CDR3 is 15 residues long. The DNA of the CDR3 is TGCGCCAGCAGACAAGGGGGACAGGAGGGGTCTGGCTACACCTTC. This gives the protein CASRQGGQEGSGYTF.

This clonotype was counted between two and nine times. The chain joins TRBV11-1 to TRBJ1-1; D gene ambiguous. CDR1 and CDR2 (germline): SGHAT, FQDESV (reference sequence). The CDR3 extends over 15 amino acids. The V end lost 0 bases, the J end lost 4 bases, and 12 bases lay between the germline ends. CDR3 nucleotides: TGTGCCAGCAGCTTAGCGCAAGTCGGCGGCACTGAAGCTTTCTTT. Translated, it gives CASSLAQVGGTEAFF.

This clonotype was recorded only once. This sequence joins TRBV5-1 and TRBJ2-3; perhaps TRBD1 as D (6 bases). The CDR3 is 14 amino acids. The germline V gene encodes CDR1 SGHRS and CDR2 YFSETQ. V lost 0 bases and J lost 5, with 10 bases in between. CDR3 sequence reads: CASSLDRERDTQYF. The CDR3 bases are TGCGCCAGCAGCTTGGACAGGGAGAGAGATACGCAGTATTTT.

This chain uses TRBV20-1 with TRBJ2-3; 11 bases match TRBD1. J lost 5 bases, V lost 6 bases, and 10 bases had no gene match. The length of the CDR3 is 15 residues. The germline gives CDR1 DFQATT, CDR2 SNEGSKA (reference sequence). The CDR3 spells CSAPEGTGGEDTQYF. CDR3 coding DNA: TGCAGTGCCCCTGAAGGGACAGGGGGAGAAGATACGCAGTATTTT.

The sample holds a few counts of this clonotype. V is TRBV5-1 and J is TRBJ1-2; D may be TRBD1 (6 bases). Trimming cost V 0 bases and J 4 bases, with 16 bases left between them. CDR3 length: 16 residues. The germline gives CDR1 SGHRS, CDR2 YFSETQ. The CDR3 is CASSLAVTGGIYGYTF. CDR3 DNA sequence: TGCGCCAGCAGCTTGGCCGTGACAGGTGGGATCTATGGCTACACCTTC. Using reference TRBV5-1 and TRBJ1-2 for the parts outside the CDR3, the full variable domain is KAGVTQTPRYLIKTRGQQVTLSCSPISGHRSVSWYQQTPGQGLQFLFEYFSETQRNKGNFPGRFSGRQFSNSRSEMNVSTLELGDSALYLCASSLAVTGGIYGYTFGSGTRLTVV.

This clonotype was seen just once. The chain combines TRBV7-2 with TRBJ2-1; a possible D gene is TRBD1 (6 bases). CDR1 and CDR2 (germline): SGHTA, FQGNSA. Trimming removed 1 base from V and 12 bases from J, with 19 bases in between. This CDR3 has 15 amino acids. The CDR3 sequence: CASSLDAQGLGAQFF. CDR3 DNA: TGTGCCAGCAGCTTAGATGCCCAGGGATTGGGGGCGCAGTTCTTC.

The chain carries TRBV27 and TRBJ1-1; D uncertain. The CDR3 length is 16 residues. The germline V gene has CDR1 MNHEY and CDR2 SMNVEV (reference sequence). Trimming shortened V by 7 bases and J by 2 bases, and 20 bases separated the two germline ends. This CDR3 reads CASKPGSTGPNTEAFF. CDR3 DNA sequence: TGTGCCAGCAAACCAGGATCCACGGGTCCCAACACTGAAGCTTTCTTT.

This clonotype was observed many times. The genes are TRBV7-9 and TRBJ2-7, with D possibly being TRBD1 (6 bases). The CDR3 runs 15 residues. Germline lookup yields CDR1 SEHNR and CDR2 FQNEAQ (reference sequence). V lost 3 bases and J lost 6, with 18 bases in between. This CDR3 reads CASSFRDTPLGEQYF. In DNA form, the CDR3 reads TGTGCCAGCAGCTTCCGGGACACTCCCTTAGGCGAGCAGTACTTC.

The CDR3 coding sequence is TGCAGCGTTGATGTTTATTACAATGTGCAGTACTTC. Amino acids: CSVDVYYNVQYF. The V and J genes are TRBV29-1 and TRBJ2-5, with no clear D. Germline CDR1 is SQVTM and CDR2 is ANQGSEA. The CDR3 extends over 12 amino acids. V was clipped by 3 bases and J by 11 bases, with 16 bases between them.

V is TRBV27 and J is TRBJ2-3; maybe TRBD2 (6 bases). The germline V and J ends were trimmed by 3 bases and 1 base, with 14 bases remaining between them. This CDR3 is built from 16 residues. The V gene's germline CDR1 is MNHEY and CDR2 SMNVEV (reference sequence). The CDR3 here is CASSFFRGTGTDTQYF. CDR3 in DNA: TGTGCCAGCAGTTTTTTTCGCGGGACGGGCACAGATACGCAGTATTTT.

Turning to this clonotype: One base away lies a much larger clone, so this may be a sequencing read error. The genes are TRBV5-1 and TRBJ2-1, with 15 bases lining up with TRBD2. The CDR3 contains 15 residues. Per germline, CDR1 SGHRS and CDR2 YFSETQ. V gave up 6 bases and J gave up 4 bases; unmatched junction bases: 2. CDR3 sequence: CASNGLAGGYNEQFF. The CDR3 bases are TGCGCCAGCAACGGACTAGCGGGGGGGTACAATGAGCAGTTCTTC.

This clonotype was seen at least ten times. The rearrangement links TRBV7-2 to TRBJ2-1; D is ambiguous. Trimming took 4 bases from V and 6 from J, leaving 16 bases between them. In germline, CDR1 is SGHTA, CDR2 FQGNSA. The CDR3 has 15 residues. CDR3 sequence: CASSYISGYRNEQFF. The CDR3 DNA reads as TGTGCCAGCAGCTACATCTCTGGATATCGCAATGAGCAGTTCTTC.

The V gene is TRBV18, the J gene TRBJ1-1; D is possibly TRBD1 (5 bases). The V gene lost 1 base and the J gene lost 4 bases, with 13 bases spanning the gap. CDR1 is KGHSH and CDR2 is LQKENI in the germline V gene. This CDR3 has 15 amino acids. CDR3 in amino acids: CASSPRTGDVTEAFF. Written as DNA, the CDR3 is TGTGCCAGCTCACCACGGACGGGGGATGTCACTGAAGCTTTCTTT.

The chain carries TRBV4-1 and TRBJ2-7; 8 nucleotides agree with TRBD2. The CDR3 consists of 16 residues. Germline lookup yields CDR1 MGHRA and CDR2 YSYEKL. The junction had 11 bases not matched to a gene; V was cut back by 5 bases and J by 2 bases. CDR3 DNA sequence: TGCGCCAGCAGCGGAGCCCAGGGAGCGGGGGCCTACGAGCAGTACTTC. Protein sequence: CASSGAQGAGAYEQYF.